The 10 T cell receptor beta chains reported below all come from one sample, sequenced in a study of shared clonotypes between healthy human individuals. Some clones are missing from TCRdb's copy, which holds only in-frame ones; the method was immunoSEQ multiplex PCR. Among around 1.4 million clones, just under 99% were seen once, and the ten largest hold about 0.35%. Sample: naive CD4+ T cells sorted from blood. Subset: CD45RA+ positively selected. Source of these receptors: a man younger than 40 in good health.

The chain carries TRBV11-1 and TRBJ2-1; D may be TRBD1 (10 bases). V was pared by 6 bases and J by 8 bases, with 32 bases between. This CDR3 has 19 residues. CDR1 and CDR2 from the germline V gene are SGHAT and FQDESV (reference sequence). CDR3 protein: CASRNRDRGRLAGFDEQFF. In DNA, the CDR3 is TGTGCCAGCAGGAACCGGGACAGGGGCCGTCTAGCGGGATTCGATGAGCAGTTCTTC. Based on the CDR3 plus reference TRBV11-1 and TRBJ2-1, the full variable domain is EAEVAQSPRYKITEKSQAVAFWCDPISGHATLYWYRQILGQGPELLVQFQDESVVDDSQLPKDRFSAERLKGVDSTLKIQPAELGDSAMYLCASRNRDRGRLAGFDEQFFGPGTRLTVL.

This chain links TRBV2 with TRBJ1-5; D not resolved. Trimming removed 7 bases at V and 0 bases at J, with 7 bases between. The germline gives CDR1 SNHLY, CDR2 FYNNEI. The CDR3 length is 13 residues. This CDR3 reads CASILDSNQPQHF. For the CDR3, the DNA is TGTGCCAGCATCCTGGATAGCAATCAGCCCCAGCATTTT.

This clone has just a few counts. The CDR3 nucleotides are TGTGCCAGTCGTAGACTCTACGAGCAGTACTTC. Protein product: CASRRLYEQYF. The chain is built from TRBV25-1 and TRBJ2-7; D ambiguous. The germline gives CDR1 MGHDK, CDR2 SYGVNS. The V gene lost 9 bases and the J gene lost 3 bases, with 9 bases spanning the gap. The CDR3 runs 11 residues.

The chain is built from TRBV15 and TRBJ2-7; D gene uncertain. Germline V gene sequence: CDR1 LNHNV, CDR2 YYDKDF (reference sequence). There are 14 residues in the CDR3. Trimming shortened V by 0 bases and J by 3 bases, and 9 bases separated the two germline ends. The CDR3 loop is CATSRDYSNYEQYF. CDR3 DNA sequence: TGTGCCACCAGCAGAGATTACTCGAACTACGAGCAGTACTTC.

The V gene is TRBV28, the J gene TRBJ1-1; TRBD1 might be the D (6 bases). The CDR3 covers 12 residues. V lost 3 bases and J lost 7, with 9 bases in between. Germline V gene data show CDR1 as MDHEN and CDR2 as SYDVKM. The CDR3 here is CASSFLDSEAFF. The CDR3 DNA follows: TGTGCCAGCAGTTTCCTGGACAGTGAAGCTTTCTTT.

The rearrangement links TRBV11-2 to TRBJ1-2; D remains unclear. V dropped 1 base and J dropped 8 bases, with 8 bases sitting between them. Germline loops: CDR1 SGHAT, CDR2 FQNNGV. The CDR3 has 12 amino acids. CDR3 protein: CASSLAQEGYTF. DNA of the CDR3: TGTGCCAGCAGCTTAGCACAAGAGGGCTACACCTTC.

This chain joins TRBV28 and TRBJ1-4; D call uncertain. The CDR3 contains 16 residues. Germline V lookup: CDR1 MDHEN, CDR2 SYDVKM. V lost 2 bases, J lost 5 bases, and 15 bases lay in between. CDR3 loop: CASSLGRIASNEKLFF. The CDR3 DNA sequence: TGTGCCAGCAGTTTAGGGCGGATTGCCTCGAATGAAAAACTGTTTTTT.

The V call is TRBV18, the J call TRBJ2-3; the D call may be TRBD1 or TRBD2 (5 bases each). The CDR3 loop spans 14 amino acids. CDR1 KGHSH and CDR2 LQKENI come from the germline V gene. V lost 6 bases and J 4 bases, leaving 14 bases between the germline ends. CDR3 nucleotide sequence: TGTGCCAGCTCCCCAATGATGGGGGCAGATACGCAGTATTTT. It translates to CASSPMMGADTQYF.

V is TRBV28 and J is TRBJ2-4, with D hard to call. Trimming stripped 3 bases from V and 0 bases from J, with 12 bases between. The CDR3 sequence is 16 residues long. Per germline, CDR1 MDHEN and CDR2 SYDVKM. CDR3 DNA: TGTGCCAGCAGTTTTAGAGGCGTTTCAGCCAAAAACATTCAGTACTTC. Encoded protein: CASSFRGVSAKNIQYF.

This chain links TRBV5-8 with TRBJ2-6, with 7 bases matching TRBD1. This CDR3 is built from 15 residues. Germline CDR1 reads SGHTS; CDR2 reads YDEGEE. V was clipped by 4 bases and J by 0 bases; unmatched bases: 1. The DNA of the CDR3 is TGTGCCAGCAGCCGACAGGGCTCTGGGGCCAACGTCCTGACTTTC. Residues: CASSRQGSGANVLTF.